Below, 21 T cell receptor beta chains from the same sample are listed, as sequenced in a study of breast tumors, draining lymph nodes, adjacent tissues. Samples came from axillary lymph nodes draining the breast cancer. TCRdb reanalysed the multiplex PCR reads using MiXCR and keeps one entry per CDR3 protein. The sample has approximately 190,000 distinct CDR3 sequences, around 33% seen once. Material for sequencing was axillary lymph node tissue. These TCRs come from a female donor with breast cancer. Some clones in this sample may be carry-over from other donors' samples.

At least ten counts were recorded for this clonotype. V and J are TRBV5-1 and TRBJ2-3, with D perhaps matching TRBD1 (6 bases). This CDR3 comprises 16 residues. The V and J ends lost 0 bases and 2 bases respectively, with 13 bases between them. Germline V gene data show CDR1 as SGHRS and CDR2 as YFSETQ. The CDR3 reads CASSLVAGDTTDTQYF. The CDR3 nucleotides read TGCGCCAGCAGCTTGGTGGCAGGGGACACCACAGATACGCAGTATTTT.

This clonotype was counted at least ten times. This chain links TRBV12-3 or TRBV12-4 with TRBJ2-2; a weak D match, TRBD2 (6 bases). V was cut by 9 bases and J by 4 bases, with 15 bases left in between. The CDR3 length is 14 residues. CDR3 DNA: TGTGCCAGTACGGGACTCCAGAGCACCGGGGAGCTGTTTTTT. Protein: CASTGLQSTGELFF.

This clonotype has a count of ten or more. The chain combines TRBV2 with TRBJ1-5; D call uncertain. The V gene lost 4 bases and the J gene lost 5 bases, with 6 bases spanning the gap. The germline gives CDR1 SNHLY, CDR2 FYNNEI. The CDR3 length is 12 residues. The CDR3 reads CASSGGDQPQHF. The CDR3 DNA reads TGTGCCAGCAGTGGTGGAGATCAGCCCCAGCATTTT. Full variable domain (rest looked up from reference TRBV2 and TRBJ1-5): EPEVTQTPSHQVTQMGQEVILRCVPISNHLYFYWYRQILGQKVEFLVSFYNNEISEKSEIFDDQFSVERPDGSNFTLKIRSTKLEDSAMYFCASSGGDQPQHFGDGTRLSIL.

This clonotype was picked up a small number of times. CDR3 amino acids: CASSLWVGHEQFF. The CDR3 bases are TGTGCCAGCAGTTTATGGGTGGGCCATGAGCAGTTCTTC. V is TRBV27 and J is TRBJ2-1; D not certain. The CDR3 loop spans 13 amino acids. V was pared by 1 base and J by 8 bases, with 9 bases between. The germline V gene has CDR1 MNHEY and CDR2 SMNVEV (reference sequence).

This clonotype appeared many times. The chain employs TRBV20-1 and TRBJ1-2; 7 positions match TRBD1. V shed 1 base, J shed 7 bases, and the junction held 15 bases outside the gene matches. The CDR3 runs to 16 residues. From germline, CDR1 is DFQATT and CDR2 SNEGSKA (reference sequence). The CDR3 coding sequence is TGCAGTGCTAGAGGTAAAGGACAGGCGGGAAGTTTTGGCTACACCTTC. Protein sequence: CSARGKGQAGSFGYTF.

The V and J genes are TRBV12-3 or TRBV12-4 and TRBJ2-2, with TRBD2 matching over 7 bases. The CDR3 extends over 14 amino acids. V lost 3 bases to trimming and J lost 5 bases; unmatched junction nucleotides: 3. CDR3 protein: CASSFGGVTGELFF. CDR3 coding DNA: TGTGCCAGCAGTTTTGGGGGGGTGACCGGGGAGCTGTTTTTT.

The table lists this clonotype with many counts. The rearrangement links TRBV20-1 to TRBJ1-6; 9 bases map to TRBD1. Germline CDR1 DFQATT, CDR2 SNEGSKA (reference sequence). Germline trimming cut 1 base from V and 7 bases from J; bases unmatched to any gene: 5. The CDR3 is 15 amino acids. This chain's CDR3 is CSARVGTGNNSPLHF. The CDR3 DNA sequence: TGCAGTGCTAGAGTGGGGACAGGGAACAATTCACCCCTCCACTTT.

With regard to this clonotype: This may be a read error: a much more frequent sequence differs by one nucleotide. CDR3 DNA sequence: TGTGCCAGCAGTCAAAAGGGACAGACTTATGGCTACACCTTC. It specifies CASSQKGQTYGYTF. The chain is built from TRBV6-6 and TRBJ1-2, with 7 bases aligning to TRBD1. V gave up 5 bases and J gave up 5 bases; unmatched junction bases: 8. Germline CDR1 MNHNY, CDR2 SVGAGI (reference sequence). The CDR3 extends over 14 amino acids.

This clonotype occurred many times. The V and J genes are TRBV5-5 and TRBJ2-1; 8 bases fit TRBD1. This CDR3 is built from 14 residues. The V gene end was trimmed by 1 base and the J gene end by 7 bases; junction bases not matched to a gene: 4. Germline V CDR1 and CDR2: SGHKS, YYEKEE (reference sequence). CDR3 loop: CASSLTTGVNEQFF. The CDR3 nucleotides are TGTGCCAGCAGCTTGACGACAGGGGTAAATGAGCAGTTCTTC.

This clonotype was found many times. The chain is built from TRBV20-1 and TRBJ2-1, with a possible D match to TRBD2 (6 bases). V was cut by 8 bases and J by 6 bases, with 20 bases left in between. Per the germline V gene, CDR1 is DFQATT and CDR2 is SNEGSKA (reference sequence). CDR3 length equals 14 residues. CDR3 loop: CSFPRRGMFNEQFF. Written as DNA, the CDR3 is TGCAGTTTCCCCAGGCGGGGAATGTTCAATGAGCAGTTCTTC.

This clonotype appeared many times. The CDR3 region is CASSPPRASPNEKLFF. CDR3 coding DNA: TGTGCCAGCAGCCCTCCTAGGGCCAGTCCAAATGAAAAACTGTTTTTT. The chain combines TRBV5-6 with TRBJ1-4; D remains unclear. Trimming removed 4 bases from V and 5 bases from J, with 18 bases in between. Looked up from germline, CDR1 is SGHDT and CDR2 is YYEEEE. CDR3 length: 16 residues. The full variable domain, completed using reference TRBV5-6 and TRBJ1-4, is DAGVTQSPTHLIKTRGQQVTLRCSPKSGHDTVSWYQQALGQGPQFIFQYYEEEERQRGNFPDRFSGHQFPNYSSELNVNALLLGDSALYLCASSPPRASPNEKLFFGSGTQLSVL.

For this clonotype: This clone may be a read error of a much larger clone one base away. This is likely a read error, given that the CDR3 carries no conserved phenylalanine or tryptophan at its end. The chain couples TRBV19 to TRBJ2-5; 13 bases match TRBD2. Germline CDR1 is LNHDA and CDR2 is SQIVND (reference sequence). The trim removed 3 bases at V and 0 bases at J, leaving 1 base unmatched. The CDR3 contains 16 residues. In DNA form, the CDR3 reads TGTGCCAGTAGTATCGGGACTAGCGGGGACCAAGAGACCCAGTACTCC. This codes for CASSIGTSGDQETQYS.

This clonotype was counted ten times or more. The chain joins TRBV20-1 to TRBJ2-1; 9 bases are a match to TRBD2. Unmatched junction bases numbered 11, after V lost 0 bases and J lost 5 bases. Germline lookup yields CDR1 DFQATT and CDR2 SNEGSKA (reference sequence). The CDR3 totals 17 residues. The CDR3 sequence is CSARDRGLALINNEQFF. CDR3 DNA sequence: TGCAGTGCTAGAGATCGAGGACTAGCGTTAATCAACAATGAGCAGTTCTTC.

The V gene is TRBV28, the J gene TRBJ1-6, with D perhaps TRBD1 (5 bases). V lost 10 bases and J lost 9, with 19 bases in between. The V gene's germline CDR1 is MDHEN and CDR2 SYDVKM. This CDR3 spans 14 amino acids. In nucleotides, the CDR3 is TGTGCCACCCTTACAGGACATGGGGGTTCACCCCTCCACTTT. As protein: CATLTGHGGSPLHF.

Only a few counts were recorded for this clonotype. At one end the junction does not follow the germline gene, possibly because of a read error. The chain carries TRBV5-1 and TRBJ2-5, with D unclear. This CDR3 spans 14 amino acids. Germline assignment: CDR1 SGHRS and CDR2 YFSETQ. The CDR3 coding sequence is TGCGCCAGCAGCTTGGGAGTCCCCCAAGACACCCAGTACTTC. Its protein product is CASSLGVPQDTQYF.

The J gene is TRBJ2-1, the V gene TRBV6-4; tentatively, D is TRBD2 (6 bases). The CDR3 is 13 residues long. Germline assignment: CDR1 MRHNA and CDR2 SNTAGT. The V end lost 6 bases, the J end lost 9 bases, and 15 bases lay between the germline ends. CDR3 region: CASSRTTDSEQFF. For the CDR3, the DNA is TGTGCCAGCAGCAGGACTACCGACAGTGAGCAGTTCTTC.

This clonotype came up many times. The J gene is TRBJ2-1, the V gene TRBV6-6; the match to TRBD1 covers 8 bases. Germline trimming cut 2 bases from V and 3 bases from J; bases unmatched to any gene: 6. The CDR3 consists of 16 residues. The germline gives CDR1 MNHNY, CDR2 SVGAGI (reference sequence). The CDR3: CASSYRTGKGYNEQFF. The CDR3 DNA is TGTGCCAGCAGTTACAGGACAGGGAAAGGCTACAATGAGCAGTTCTTC.

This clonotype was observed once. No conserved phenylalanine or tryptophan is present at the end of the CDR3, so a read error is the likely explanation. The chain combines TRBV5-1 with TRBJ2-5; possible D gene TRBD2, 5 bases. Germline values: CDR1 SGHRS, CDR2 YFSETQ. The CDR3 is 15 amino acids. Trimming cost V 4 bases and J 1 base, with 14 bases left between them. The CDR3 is CASSRLWAGQETQYL. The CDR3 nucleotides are TGCGCCAGCAGCCGGCTGTGGGCGGGCCAAGAGACCCAGTACCTC.

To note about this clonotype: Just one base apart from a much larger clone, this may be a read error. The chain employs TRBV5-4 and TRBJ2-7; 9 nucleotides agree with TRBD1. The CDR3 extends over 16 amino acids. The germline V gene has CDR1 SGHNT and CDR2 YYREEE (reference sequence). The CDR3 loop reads CASNLVDRGREYGQYF. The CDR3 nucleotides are TGTGCCAGCAATCTAGTGGACAGGGGACGGGAGTACGGGCAGTACTTC.

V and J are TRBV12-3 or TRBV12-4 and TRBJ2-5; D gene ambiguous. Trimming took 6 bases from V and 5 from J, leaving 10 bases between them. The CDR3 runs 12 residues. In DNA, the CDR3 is TGTGCCAGCAGCCTCATAGGGGAGACCCAGTACTTC. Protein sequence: CASSLIGETQYF.

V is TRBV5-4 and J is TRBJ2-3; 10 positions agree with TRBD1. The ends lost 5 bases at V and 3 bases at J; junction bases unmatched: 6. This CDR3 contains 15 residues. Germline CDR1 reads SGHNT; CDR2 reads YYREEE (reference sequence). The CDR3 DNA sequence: TGTGCCAGCAGGCCCCGGGACAGGGGTACAGATACGCAGTATTTT. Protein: CASRPRDRGTDTQYF.